This T cell receptor (beta chain) is from a study of CD8+CD57+ T cells in acquired aplastic anemia. Study at large: Yields of DNA that came from sorted CD4+ and CD8+ cells averaged around 3 ug.

The CDR3 extends over 14 amino acids. Deletions cut 0 bases from V and 0 bases from J, with 6 bases between. The germline CDR1 and CDR2 sequences are SGDLS and YYNGEE. According to the study, genomic DNA was the template for TCR beta VDJ and CDR3 profiling. In TCRdb, the reads were re-called with MiXCR into one record per CDR3 protein. This table holds some 98,000 distinct CDR3 sequences, less than 75% found once. Patients selected for sequencing had displayed CD8+CD57+ cell expansion by flow cytometry. Diagnosis of severe acquired aplastic anemia applied to all patients. This sequence joins TRBV9 and TRBJ2-5, with no clear D. The clonotype originates from a human donor with aplastic anemia. The sample comprised sorted CD4+, CD8+, or CD8+CD57+ T cells (not recorded which) from PBMCs. For the CDR3, the DNA is TGTGCCAGCAGCGTAGGAGGACACCAAGAGACCCAGTACTTC. The encoded protein is CASSVGGHQETQYF.